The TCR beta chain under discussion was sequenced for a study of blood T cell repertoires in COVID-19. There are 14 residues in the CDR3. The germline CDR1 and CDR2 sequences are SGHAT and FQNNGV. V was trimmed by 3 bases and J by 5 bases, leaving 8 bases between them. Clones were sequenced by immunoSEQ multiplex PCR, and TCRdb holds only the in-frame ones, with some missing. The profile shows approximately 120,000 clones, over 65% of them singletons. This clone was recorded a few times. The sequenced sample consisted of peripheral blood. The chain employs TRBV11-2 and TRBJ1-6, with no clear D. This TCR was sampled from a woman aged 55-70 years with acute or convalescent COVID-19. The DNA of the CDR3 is TGTGCCAGCAGCTTCCACACGAATAATTCACCCCTCCACTTT. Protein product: CASSFHTNNSPLHF. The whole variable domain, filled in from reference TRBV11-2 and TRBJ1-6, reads EAGVAQSPRYKIIEKRQSVAFWCNPISGHATLYWYQQILGQGPKLLIQFQNNGVVDDSQLPKDRFSAERLKGVDSTLKIQPAKLEDSAVYLCASSFHTNNSPLHFGNGTRLTVT.